The 8 T cell receptor beta chains below were found in one sample sequenced in a study of T cell responses to AZD1222 COVID-19 vaccine. Clones were read by immunoSEQ multiplex PCR, and TCRdb kept only the in-frame ones, dropping some. The table lists approximately 150,000 clones, approximately 90% of them singletons, with more than 0.9% in the top ten. Sequencing used peripheral blood, obtained 28 days after the second AZD1222 dose. The origin of the receptors is an adult who received the AZD1222 COVID-19 vaccine.

The chain carries TRBV4-2 and TRBJ1-5; tentative D call: TRBD1 (5 bases). Trimming removed 0 bases at V and 4 bases at J, with 10 bases between. Germline CDR1 LGHNA, CDR2 YNFKEQ. This CDR3 has 15 residues. The CDR3 coding sequence is TGTGCCAGCAGCCAAGATTTGGCAGGGAATCAGCCCCAGCATTTT. Translated, it gives CASSQDLAGNQPQHF.

V is TRBV24-1 and J is TRBJ2-7; TRBD1 matches 8 bases. This CDR3 has 15 residues. Trimming removed 4 bases from V and 3 bases from J; junction bases left unmatched: 7. Per the germline V gene, CDR1 is KGHDR and CDR2 is SFDVKD. CDR3 loop: CATSDSTGGNYEQYF. For the CDR3, the DNA is TGTGCCACCAGTGACTCAACAGGGGGAAACTACGAGCAGTACTTC.

V and J are TRBV7-6 and TRBJ2-5, with D uncertain. Germline V gene data show CDR1 as SGHVS and CDR2 as FNYEAQ. This CDR3 is built from 14 residues. V was cut by 3 bases and J by 4 bases, with 12 bases left in between. The CDR3 region is CASSLDLGIETQYF. The CDR3 nucleotides read TGTGCCAGCAGCTTGGATCTAGGAATAGAGACCCAGTACTTC.

V and J are TRBV19 and TRBJ2-2; the match to TRBD1 covers 9 bases. Germline V gene data show CDR1 as LNHDA and CDR2 as SQIVND (reference sequence). The CDR3 has 15 amino acids. Trimming took 5 bases from V and 5 from J; bases not matched to a gene: 6. Here the CDR3 DNA reads TGTGCCAGTAGTCGAGACAGGGGGGTGACCGGGGAGCTGTTTTTT. This codes for CASSRDRGVTGELFF.

This clone was recorded once. The V gene is TRBV10-2, the J gene TRBJ2-1; D gene ambiguous. Trimming cost V 6 bases and J 8 bases, with 17 bases left between them. CDR1 is WSHSY and CDR2 is SAAADI in the germline V gene. The CDR3 runs to 14 residues. The CDR3 DNA follows: TGCGCCAGCAGCGCCCGTTTCCCACTCGATGAGCAGTTCTTC. Amino acids: CASSARFPLDEQFF.

This sequence joins TRBV10-1 and TRBJ1-4; a weak D match, TRBD1 (6 bases). Germline V lookup: CDR1 WNHNN, CDR2 SYGVQD (reference sequence). This CDR3 contains 20 residues. V lost 4 bases and J 3 bases, leaving 27 bases between the germline ends. This CDR3 is CASSVPLVPPDRRPNEKLFF. The CDR3 nucleotides are TGCGCCAGCAGTGTACCCCTAGTACCCCCTGACAGGAGACCTAATGAAAAACTGTTTTTT.

This CDR3 is CASTSGTRQRYGYTF. The DNA for the CDR3 is TGTGCCAGCACTTCCGGGACACGCCAGCGGTATGGCTACACCTTC. This chain connects TRBV6-5 to TRBJ1-2, with D perhaps matching TRBD1 (6 bases). The germline CDR1 and CDR2 sequences are MNHEY and SVGAGI. This CDR3 spans 15 amino acids. V was clipped by 7 bases and J by 5 bases, with 20 bases between them.

This rearrangement joins TRBV10-3 to TRBJ1-1; D is ambiguous. CDR1 and CDR2 from the germline V gene are ENHRY and SYGVKD. The CDR3 contains 13 residues. The V gene lost 2 bases and the J gene lost 4 bases, with 8 bases spanning the gap. The CDR3 DNA is TGTGCCATCAGTGAGGTGTTCGGCACTGAAGCTTTCTTT. The encoded protein is CAISEVFGTEAFF.